The rows below give T cell receptor beta chains drawn from one sample of a study of Ad26.COV2.S vaccination and SARS-CoV-2 variants. The protocol was immunoSEQ multiplex PCR, while the TCRdb copy is restricted to in-frame clones and leaves out a portion. The sample has around 240,000 clones, 88% seen once; the top ten hold about 10%. Sequences were derived from peripheral blood, sampled in a trial of Ad26.COV2.S vaccine versus placebo. These receptors were taken from a person between 18 and 65 years old who received the Ad26.COV2.S COVID-19 vaccine or a placebo. CDR3s include the opening cysteine and the closing phenylalanine or tryptophan.

v_gene,len,CDR3aa
TRBV4-3,15,CASSQDLDVTYEQYF
TRBV27,12,CASITSYNEQFF
TRBV20-1,11,CSARSGETQYF
TRBV7-9,14,CASSLRGGGYEQYF
TRBV5-1,16,CASSLERGDLSSGYTF
TRBV5-1,18,CASSFGLLSGETNEKLFF
TRBV30,14,CAWSPGAGLDEQFF
TRBV7-2,15,CASKGTPVSYNEQFF
TRBV6-5,14,CASSYARGGSPLHF
TRBV7-2,16,CASSPAGGLNTGELFF
TRBV7-9,17,CASSLGEGEGYNQPQHF
TRBV5-4,13,CASSGTAGYGYTF
TRBV6-2/TRBV6-3,16,CASSYRLQGADYEQYF
TRBV7-2,13,CASSLAFGDEQFF
TRBV15,17,CATSGRDSPYMNTEAFF
TRBV9,13,CASSVGRNTEAFF
TRBV2,13,CASSPFLNTEAFF
TRBV28,13,CASSLTGDYGYTF
TRBV29-1,12,CSVGQGNYGYTF
TRBV27,14,CASSPGLAGGEQYF
TRBV23-1,17,CASSRHQEPIAKNIQYF
TRBV19,15,CASSTDSGRTGELFF
TRBV11-2,15,CASSLWTGTSGGYTF
TRBV7-6,15,CASSSGDWSRETQYF
TRBV5-8,15,CASSLALTVNQPQHF
TRBV5-4,15,CASSLAVQVGDEQFF
TRBV12-3/TRBV12-4,11,CASSLVAEQYF
TRBV3-1/TRBV3-2,16,CASSQKRTSGGYEQYF
TRBV5-5,14,CASRSMQGFTEAFF
TRBV9,14,CASSGGSYTGELFF
TRBV7-2,14,CASSFGSSGNTIYF
TRBV5-4,12,CATRAGANVLTF
TRBV3-1/TRBV3-2,17,CASSLREGPHSNQPQHF
TRBV15,14,CATSRARDNYEQYF
TRBV30,12,CAWTSNQETQYF
TRBV25-1,18,CASSSTPPQKGQNNEQFF
TRBV6-6,13,CASSYPDRPQQYF
TRBV7-9,14,CASSLDGQHTEAFF
TRBV7-2,16,CASSLGQGAGQNEQFF
TRBV7-9,15,CASRGDRGRHYEQYF
TRBV5-1,15,CASSLGWGQGNEQYF
TRBV7-8,15,CASSLDQGAGYGYTF
TRBV9,14,CASSVAADTDTQYF
TRBV19,15,CASSFTGDSGQPQHF